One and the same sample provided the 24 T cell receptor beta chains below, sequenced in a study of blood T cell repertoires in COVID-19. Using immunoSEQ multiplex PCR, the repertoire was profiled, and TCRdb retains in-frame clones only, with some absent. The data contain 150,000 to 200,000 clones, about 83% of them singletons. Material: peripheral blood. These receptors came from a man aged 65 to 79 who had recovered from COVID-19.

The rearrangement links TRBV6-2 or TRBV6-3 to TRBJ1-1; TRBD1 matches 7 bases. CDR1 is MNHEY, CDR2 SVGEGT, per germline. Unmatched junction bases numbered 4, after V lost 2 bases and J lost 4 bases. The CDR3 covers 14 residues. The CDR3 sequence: CASSYVTGTTEAFF. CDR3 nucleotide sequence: TGTGCCAGCAGTTACGTGACAGGGACCACTGAAGCTTTCTTT.

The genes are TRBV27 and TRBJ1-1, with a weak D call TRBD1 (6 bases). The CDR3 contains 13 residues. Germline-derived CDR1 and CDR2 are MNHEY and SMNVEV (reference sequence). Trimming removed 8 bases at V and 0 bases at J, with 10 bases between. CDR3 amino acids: CASGEGVNTEAFF. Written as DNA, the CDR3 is TGTGCCAGCGGCGAGGGGGTGAACACTGAAGCTTTCTTT.

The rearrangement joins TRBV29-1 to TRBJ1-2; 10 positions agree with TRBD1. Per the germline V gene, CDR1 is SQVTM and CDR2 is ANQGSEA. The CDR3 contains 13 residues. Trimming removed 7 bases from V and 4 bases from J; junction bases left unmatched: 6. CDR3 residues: CSALTGGGYGYTF. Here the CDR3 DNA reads TGCAGCGCCCTGACAGGGGGCGGCTATGGCTACACCTTC.

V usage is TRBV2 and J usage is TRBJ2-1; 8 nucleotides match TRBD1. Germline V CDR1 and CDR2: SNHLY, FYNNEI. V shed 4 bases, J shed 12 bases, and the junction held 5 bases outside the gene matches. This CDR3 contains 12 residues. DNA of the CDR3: TGTGCCAGCAGTGGTGACAGGGGAGGGCAGTTCTTC. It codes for CASSGDRGGQFF.

CDR3 nucleotides: TGCGCCAGCAGCCAAGAGTACACCATCGCCTACGAGCAGTACTTC. Protein product: CASSQEYTIAYEQYF. The rearrangement joins TRBV4-1 to TRBJ2-7; D not certain. The CDR3 is 15 amino acids. The germline V gene encodes CDR1 MGHRA and CDR2 YSYEKL. Trimming cost V 0 bases and J 2 bases, with 11 bases left between them.

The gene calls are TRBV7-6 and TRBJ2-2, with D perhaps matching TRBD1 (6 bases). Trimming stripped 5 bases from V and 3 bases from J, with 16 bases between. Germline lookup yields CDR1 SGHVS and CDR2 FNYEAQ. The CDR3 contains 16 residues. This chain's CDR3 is CASSNDRRQHTGELFF. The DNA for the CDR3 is TGTGCCAGCAGCAACGACAGGCGGCAGCACACCGGGGAGCTGTTTTTT. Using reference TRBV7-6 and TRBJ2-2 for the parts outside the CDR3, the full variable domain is GAGVSQSPRYKVTKRGQDVALRCDPISGHVSLYWYRQALGQGPEFLTYFNYEAQQDKSGLPNDRFSAERPEGSISTLTIQRTEQRDSAMYRCASSNDRRQHTGELFFGEGSRLTVL.

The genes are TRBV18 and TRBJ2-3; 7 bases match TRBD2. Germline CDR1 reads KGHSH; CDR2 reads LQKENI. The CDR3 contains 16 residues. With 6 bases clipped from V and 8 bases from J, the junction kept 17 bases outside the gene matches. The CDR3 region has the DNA TGTGCCAGCTCGCTAACTAGCGCCACAACCCACGTTACGCAGTATTTT. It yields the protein CASSLTSATTHVTQYF. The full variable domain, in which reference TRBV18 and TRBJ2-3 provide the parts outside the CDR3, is NAGVMQNPRHLVRRRGQEARLRCSPMKGHSHVYWYRQLPEEGLKFMVYLQKENIIDESGMPKERFSAEFPKEGPSILRIQQVVRGDSAAYFCASSLTSATTHVTQYFGPGTRLTVL.

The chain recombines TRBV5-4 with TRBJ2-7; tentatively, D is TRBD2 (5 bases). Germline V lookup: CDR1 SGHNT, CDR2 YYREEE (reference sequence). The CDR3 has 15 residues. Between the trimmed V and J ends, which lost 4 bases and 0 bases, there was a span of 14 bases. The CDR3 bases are TGTGCCAGCAGCCCACGGACGGGGAGCTCCTACGAGCAGTACTTC. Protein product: CASSPRTGSSYEQYF.

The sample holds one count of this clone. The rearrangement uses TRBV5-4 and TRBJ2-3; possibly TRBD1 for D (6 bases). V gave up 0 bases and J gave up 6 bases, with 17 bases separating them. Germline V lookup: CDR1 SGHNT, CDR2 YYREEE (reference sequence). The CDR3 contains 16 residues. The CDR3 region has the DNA TGTGCCAGCAGCTTGGGGGGACATATTGTCACCGATACGCAGTATTTT. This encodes CASSLGGHIVTDTQYF.

CDR3 in DNA: TGTGCCAGCAGCAGGACAGCGAACACTGAAGCTTTCTTT. Translated, it gives CASSRTANTEAFF. The V gene is TRBV7-3, the J gene TRBJ1-1, with a tentative D call TRBD1 (6 bases). Germline assignment: CDR1 SGHTA and CDR2 FQGTGA. V was trimmed by 5 bases and J by 1 base, leaving 8 bases between them. The CDR3 consists of 13 residues.

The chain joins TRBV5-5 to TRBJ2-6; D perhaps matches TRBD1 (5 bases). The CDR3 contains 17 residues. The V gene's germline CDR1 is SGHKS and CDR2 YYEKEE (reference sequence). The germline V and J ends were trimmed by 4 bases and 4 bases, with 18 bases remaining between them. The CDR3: CASSPSWGDAGANVLTF. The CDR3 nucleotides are TGTGCCAGCAGCCCCTCATGGGGCGACGCGGGGGCCAACGTCCTGACTTTC.

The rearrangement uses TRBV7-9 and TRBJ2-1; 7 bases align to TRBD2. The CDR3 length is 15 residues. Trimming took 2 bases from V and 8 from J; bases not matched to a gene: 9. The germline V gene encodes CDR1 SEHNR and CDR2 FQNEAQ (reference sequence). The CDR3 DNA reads TGTGCCAGCAGCTTATCCGGTACTAGCGTAGATGAGCAGTTCTTC. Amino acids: CASSLSGTSVDEQFF. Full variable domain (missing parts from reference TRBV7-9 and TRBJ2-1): DTGVSQNPRHKITKRGQNVTFRCDPISEHNRLYWYRQTLGQGPEFLTYFQNEAQLEKSRLLSDRFSAERPKGSFSTLEIQRTEQGDSAMYLCASSLSGTSVDEQFFGPGTRLTVL.

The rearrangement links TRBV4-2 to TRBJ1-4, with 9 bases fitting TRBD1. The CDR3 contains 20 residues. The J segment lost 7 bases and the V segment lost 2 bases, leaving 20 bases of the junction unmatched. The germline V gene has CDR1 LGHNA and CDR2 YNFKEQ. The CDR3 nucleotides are TGTGCCAGCAGCCAATCCGGGACAGGGCCTTCGTTGATAAAAGGTGAAAAACTGTTTTTT. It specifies CASSQSGTGPSLIKGEKLFF.

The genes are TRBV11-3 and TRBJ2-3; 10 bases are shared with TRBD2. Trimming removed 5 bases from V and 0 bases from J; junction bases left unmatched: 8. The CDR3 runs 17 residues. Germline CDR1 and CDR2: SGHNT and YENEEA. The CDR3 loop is CASSPYWTSGSTDTQYF. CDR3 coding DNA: TGTGCCAGCAGCCCGTATTGGACTAGCGGTAGCACAGATACGCAGTATTTT.

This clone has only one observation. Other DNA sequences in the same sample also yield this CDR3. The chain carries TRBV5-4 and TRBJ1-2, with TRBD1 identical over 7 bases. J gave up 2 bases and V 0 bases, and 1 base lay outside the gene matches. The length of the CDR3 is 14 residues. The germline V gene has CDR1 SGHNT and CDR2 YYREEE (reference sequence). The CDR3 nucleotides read TGTGCCAGCAGCTTGGGACAGGGAAACTATGGCTACACCTTC. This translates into CASSLGQGNYGYTF.

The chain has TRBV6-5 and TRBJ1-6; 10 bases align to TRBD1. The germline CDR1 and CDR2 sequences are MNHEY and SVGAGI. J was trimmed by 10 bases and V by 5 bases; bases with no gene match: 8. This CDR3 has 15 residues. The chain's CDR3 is CASSIDRGRQSPLHF. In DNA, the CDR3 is TGTGCCAGCAGTATTGACAGGGGGCGACAGTCACCCCTCCACTTT.

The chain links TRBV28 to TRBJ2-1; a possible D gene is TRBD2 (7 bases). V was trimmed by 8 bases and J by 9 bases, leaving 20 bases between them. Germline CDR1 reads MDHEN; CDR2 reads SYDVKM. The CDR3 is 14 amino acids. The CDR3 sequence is CASHQGGGIAEQFF. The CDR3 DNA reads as TGTGCCAGCCATCAAGGGGGGGGCATAGCTGAGCAGTTCTTC.

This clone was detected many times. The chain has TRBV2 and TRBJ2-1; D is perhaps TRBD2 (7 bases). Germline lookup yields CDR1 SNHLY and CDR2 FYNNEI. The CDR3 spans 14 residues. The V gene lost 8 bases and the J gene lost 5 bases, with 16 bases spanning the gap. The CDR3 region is CASGGVRQDNEQFF. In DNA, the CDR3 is TGTGCCAGCGGGGGGGTCCGACAGGACAATGAGCAGTTCTTC.

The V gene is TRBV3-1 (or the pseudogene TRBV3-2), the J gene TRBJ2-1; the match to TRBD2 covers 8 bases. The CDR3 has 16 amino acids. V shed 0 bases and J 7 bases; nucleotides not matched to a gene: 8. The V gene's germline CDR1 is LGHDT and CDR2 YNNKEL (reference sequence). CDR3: CASSQDTLADFNEQFF. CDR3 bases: TGTGCCAGCAGCCAAGACACACTAGCGGACTTTAATGAGCAGTTCTTC.

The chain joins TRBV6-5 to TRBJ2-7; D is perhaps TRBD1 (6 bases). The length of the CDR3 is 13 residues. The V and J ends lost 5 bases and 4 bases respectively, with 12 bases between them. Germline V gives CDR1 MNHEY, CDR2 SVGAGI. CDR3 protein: CASSRTVLYEQYF. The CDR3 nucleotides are TGTGCCAGCAGTAGGACAGTTCTTTACGAGCAGTACTTC.

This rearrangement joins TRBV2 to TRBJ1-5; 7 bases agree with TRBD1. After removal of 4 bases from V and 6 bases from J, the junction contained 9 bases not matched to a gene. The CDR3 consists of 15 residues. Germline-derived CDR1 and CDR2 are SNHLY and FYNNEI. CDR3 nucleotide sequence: TGTGCCAGCAGTGGGACAGGAGGGCCTCTTCAGCCCCAGCATTTT. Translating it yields CASSGTGGPLQPQHF. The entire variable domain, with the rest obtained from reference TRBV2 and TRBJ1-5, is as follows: EPEVTQTPSHQVTQMGQEVILRCVPISNHLYFYWYRQILGQKVEFLVSFYNNEISEKSEIFDDQFSVERPDGSNFTLKIRSTKLEDSAMYFCASSGTGGPLQPQHFGDGTRLSIL.

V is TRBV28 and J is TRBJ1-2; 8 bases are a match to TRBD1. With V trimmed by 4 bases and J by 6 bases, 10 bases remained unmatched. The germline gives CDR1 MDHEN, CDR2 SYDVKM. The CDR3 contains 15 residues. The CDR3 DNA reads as TGTGCCAGCAGTTCTTATCCCGGCAGGGGGCATGGCTACACCTTC. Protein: CASSSYPGRGHGYTF.

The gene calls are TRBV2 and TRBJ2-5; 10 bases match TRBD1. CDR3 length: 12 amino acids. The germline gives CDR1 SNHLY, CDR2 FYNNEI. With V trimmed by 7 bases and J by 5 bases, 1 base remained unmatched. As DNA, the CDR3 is TGTGCCAGCACGGACAGGGGGGAGACCCAGTACTTC. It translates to CASTDRGETQYF.

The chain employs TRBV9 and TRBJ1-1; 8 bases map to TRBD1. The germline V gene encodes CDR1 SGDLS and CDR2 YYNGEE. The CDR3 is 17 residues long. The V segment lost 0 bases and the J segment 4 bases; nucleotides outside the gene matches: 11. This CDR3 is CASSVGQGATAGTEAFF. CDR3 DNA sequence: TGTGCCAGCAGCGTAGGCCAGGGGGCTACAGCGGGCACTGAAGCTTTCTTT.